This TCR beta chain was identified in a study of Ad26.COV2.S vaccination and SARS-CoV-2 variants. Treatment meaning: roughly 20 received Ad26.COV2.S at low or high dose, single or two shots; several received placebo; per-sample allocation not given. Sampling was performed 63 days after the first vaccine or placebo injection. The CDR3 sequence is 16 residues long. Germline V gives CDR1 SGHVS, CDR2 FNYEAQ. Trimming pared 5 bases from V and 3 bases from J, leaving 19 bases between. Sequenced by immunoSEQ multiplex PCR; TCRdb stores in-frame clones only, minus some. The table includes some 410,000 clones, approximately 92% detected once.

J is TRBJ1-2 and V is TRBV7-6; D uncertain. The sample was peripheral blood, taken in a trial of Ad26.COV2.S vaccine versus placebo. This sequence was found in a person aged 18-60 years who received the Ad26.COV2.S COVID-19 vaccine or a placebo. The CDR3 loop reads CASSHSLNPGDYGYTF. The CDR3 DNA follows: TGTGCCAGCAGCCATTCATTAAATCCCGGGGACTATGGCTACACCTTC. The full variable domain, with the rest looked up from reference TRBV7-6 and TRBJ1-2, is GAGVSQSPRYKVTKRGQDVALRCDPISGHVSLYWYRQALGQGPEFLTYFNYEAQQDKSGLPNDRFSAERPEGSISTLTIQRTEQRDSAMYRCASSHSLNPGDYGYTFGSGTRLTVV.